What follows describes a single T cell receptor beta chain. The antigen this receptor binds is unknown. One base away there is no much larger clone; base qualities are not given. Ficoll-Paque density gradient centrifugation was the method used to isolate PBMCs. Instrument used: Illumina NovaSeq 6000. TCRalpha and TCRbeta cDNA libraries were built by 5'RACE with constant-segment primers, adding sample barcodes and unique molecular identifiers. Trizol reagent was used to extract RNA from every sample. Libraries were amplified in two PCR steps, with a second sample barcode and Illumina TruSeq adapters added in the second step. The libraries were sequenced on an Illumina NovaSeq using 2 x 150 bp paired-end reads. In the authors' own workflow: With migec v1.2.7, reads were demultiplexed and then collapsed into UMI-guided consensus sequences. Using mixcr v2.1.11, UMI consensuses were aligned to TRA and TRB V and J templates and then assembled into clonotypes. Clonotypes were classified as expanded or contracted when called significant by both edgeR and NoisET, with noise models trained on biological replicates. For edgeR calls, the cutoffs were a false discovery rate-adjusted p below 0.01 and a log2 fold-change threshold of 1. As an exploratory analysis of dynamics, PCA with hierarchical clustering was applied to max-normalized trajectories of the 1000 most abundant clonotypes. Separately sequenced CD4+ and CD8+ repertoires were used to assign the CD4 or CD8 phenotype of responding clones. TCRdb cleaned the public reads at Q25 with fastp, built clones with MiXCR and kept in-frame beta chains. When rows share a CDR3 protein, they turn into one entry using the most common DNA and genes. These V and J calls originate from TCRdb's pipeline instead of the authors' own analysis. This sample gives about 340,000 distinct CDR3 sequences in total; 10% to 15% of them show up just once. 20% to 25% of the sample is in the top ten clones.

The data stem from a study of T-cell memory formation after mild COVID-19 (dated by TCRdb to the early 2020s). About the full investigation: Most TCR sequence clusters were specific to one of the two donors. The cohort was made up of two young adult volunteers, one female and one male, who were previously healthy. T-cell clones expanding and contracting after mild COVID-19 in two donors were tracked by longitudinal TCRalpha and TCRbeta repertoire sequencing. Summary of the overall study and its limitations: Some responding clones were detected in pre-infection memory, which suggested that pre-existing cross-reactive memory T cells had joined the SARS-CoV-2 response. From day 15 to 85, contracting clones showed balanced CD4/CD8 phenotypes, whereas a second wave of clones that expanded from day 15 to 37 leaned towards CD4+. The study covered only two mild cases, and larger cohorts including severe cases with pre-infection samples were considered necessary. Contracting CD4+ clones appeared mostly in the CM and EM memory subsets, whereas CD8+ clones were enriched in EMRA. SARS-CoV-2 specificity of the second-wave clones peaking on day 37 was not confirmed.

The germline V gene (reference sequence) sets CDR1 to GTSNPN and CDR2 to SVGIG. V sheds 1 base and J sheds 3 bases, leaving 4 bases between their ends. Reading from cysteine to phenylalanine, the CDR3 counts 11 amino acids. The read is trimmed to its CDR3 DNA, 33 bases read in frame from base 1. Specimen: PBMCs or a T cell subset sorted from them (not recorded which). The V and J genes are TRBV30 and TRBJ2-7; no D segment can be confidently identified. The TCR sequence derives from a man aged 18 to 35 who had mild COVID-19 (a few samples of this study predate the infection). The sample titles of this study are shuffled in the database, so cell type and time point are left out; the donor was told from shared clones. The sequence in DNA is TGTGCCTGGAGTGCTTTCTACGAGCAGTACTTC. Its protein reads: CAWSAFYEQYF.